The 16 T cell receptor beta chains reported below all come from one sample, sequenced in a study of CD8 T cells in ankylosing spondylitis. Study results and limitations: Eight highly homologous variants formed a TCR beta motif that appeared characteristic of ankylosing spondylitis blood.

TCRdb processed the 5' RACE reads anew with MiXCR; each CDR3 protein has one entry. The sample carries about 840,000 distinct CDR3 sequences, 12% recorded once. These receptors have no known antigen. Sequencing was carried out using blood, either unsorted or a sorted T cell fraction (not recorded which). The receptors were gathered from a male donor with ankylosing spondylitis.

DNA of the CDR3: TGTGCCAGCACCAAGCAGGGGCCCAGCACAGATACGCAGTATTTT. Translated: CASTKQGPSTDTQYF. The rearrangement uses TRBV7-2 and TRBJ2-3; D may be TRBD1 (6 bases). Germline CDR1 SGHTA, CDR2 FQGNSA. The V end lost 7 bases, the J end lost 0 bases, and 14 bases lay between the germline ends. The CDR3 is 15 amino acids.

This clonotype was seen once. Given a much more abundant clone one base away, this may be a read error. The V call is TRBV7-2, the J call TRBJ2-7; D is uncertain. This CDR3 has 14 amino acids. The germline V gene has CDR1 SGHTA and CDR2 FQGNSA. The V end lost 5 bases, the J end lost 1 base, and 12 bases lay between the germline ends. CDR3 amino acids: CASSPVGRSYEQYF. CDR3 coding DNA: TGTGCCAGCAGCCCGGTAGGTCGGTCCTACGAGCAGTACTTC.

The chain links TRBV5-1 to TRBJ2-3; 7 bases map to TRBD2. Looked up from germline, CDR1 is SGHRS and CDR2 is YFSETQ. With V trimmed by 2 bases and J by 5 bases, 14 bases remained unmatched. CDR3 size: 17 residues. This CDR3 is CASSLSRLAGDLDTQYF. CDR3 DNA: TGCGCCAGCAGCTTATCCAGACTAGCCGGCGATCTAGATACGCAGTATTTT. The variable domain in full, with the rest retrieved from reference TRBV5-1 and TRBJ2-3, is KAGVTQTPRYLIKTRGQQVTLSCSPISGHRSVSWYQQTPGQGLQFLFEYFSETQRNKGNFPGRFSGRQFSNSRSEMNVSTLELGDSALYLCASSLSRLAGDLDTQYFGPGTRLTVL.

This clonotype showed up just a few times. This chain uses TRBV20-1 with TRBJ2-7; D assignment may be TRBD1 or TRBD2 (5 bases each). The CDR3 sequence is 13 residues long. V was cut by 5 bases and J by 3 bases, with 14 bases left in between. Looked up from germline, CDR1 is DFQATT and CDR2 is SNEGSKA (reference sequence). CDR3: CSAGGAELYEQYF. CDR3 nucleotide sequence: TGCAGTGCTGGGGGAGCGGAGCTCTACGAGCAGTACTTC.

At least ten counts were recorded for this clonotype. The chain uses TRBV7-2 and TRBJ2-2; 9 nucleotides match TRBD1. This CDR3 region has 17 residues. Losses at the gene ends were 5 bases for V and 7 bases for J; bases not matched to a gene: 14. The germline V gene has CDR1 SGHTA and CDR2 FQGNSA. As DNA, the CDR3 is TGTGCCAGCAGCCCTAGGGGAAGGACAGGGGAAGTCGGGGAGCTGTTTTTT. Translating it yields CASSPRGRTGEVGELFF.

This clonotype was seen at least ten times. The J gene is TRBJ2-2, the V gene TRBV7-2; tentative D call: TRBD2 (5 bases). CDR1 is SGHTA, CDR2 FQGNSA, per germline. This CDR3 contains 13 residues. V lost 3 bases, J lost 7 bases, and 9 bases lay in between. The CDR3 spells CASSFHGDGELFF. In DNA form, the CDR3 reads TGTGCCAGCAGCTTTCACGGGGACGGGGAGCTGTTTTTT.

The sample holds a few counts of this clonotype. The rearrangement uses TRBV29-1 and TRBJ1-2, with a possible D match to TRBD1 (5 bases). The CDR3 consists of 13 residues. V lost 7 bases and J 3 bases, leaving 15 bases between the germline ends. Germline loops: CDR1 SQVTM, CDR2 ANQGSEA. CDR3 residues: CSAGTAGDYGYTF. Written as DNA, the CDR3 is TGCAGCGCTGGGACGGCGGGAGACTATGGCTACACCTTC.

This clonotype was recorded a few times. The CDR3 reads CASSFRDRADTQYF. The CDR3 region has the DNA TGTGCCAGCAGTTTTCGGGACAGGGCAGATACGCAGTATTTT. V usage is TRBV28 and J usage is TRBJ2-3; the match to TRBD1 covers 9 bases. The CDR3 runs to 14 residues. V shed 3 bases, J shed 4 bases, and the junction held 2 bases outside the gene matches. Germline V gene lookup returns CDR1 MDHEN and CDR2 SYDVKM.

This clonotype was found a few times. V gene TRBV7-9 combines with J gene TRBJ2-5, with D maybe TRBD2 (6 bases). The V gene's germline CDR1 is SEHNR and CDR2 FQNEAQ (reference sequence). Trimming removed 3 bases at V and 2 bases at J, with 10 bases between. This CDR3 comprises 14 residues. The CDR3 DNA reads TGTGCCAGCAGCTTTGGACTACCTCAAGAGACCCAGTACTTC. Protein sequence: CASSFGLPQETQYF. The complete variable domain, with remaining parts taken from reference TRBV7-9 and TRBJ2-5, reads DTGVSQNPRHKITKRGQNVTFRCDPISEHNRLYWYRQTLGQGPEFLTYFQNEAQLEKSRLLSDRFSAERPKGSFSTLEIQRTEQGDSAMYLCASSFGLPQETQYFGPGTRLLVL.

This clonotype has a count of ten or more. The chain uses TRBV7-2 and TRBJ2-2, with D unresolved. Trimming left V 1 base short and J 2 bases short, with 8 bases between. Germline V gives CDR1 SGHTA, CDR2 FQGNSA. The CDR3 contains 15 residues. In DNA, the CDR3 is TGTGCCAGCAGCTTAGGGTTCAGAAACACCGGGGAGCTGTTTTTT. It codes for CASSLGFRNTGELFF.

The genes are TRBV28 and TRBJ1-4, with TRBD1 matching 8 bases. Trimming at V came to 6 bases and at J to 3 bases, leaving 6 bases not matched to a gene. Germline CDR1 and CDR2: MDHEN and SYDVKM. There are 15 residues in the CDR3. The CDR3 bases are TGTGCCAGCAGGGCTCAGGGACAGGCTAATGAAAAACTGTTTTTT. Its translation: CASRAQGQANEKLFF.

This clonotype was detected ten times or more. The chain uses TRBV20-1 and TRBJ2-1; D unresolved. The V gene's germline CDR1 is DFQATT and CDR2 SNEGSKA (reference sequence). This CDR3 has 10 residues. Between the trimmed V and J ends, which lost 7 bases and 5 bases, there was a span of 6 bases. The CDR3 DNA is TGCAGTGTTATAAACAATGAGCAGTTCTTC. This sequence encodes CSVINNEQFF.

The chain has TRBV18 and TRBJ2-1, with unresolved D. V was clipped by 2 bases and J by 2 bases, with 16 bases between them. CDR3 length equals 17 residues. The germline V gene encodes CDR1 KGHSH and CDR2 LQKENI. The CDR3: CASSPVGGRSPYNEQFF. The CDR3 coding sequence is TGTGCCAGCTCACCAGTCGGTGGTAGGTCTCCCTACAATGAGCAGTTCTTC.

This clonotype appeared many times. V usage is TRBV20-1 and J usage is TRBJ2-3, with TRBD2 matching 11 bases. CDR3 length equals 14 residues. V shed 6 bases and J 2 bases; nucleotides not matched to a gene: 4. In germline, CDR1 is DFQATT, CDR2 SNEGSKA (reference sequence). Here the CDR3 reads CSAIAGGITDTQYF. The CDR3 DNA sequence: TGCAGTGCAATAGCGGGAGGGATCACAGATACGCAGTATTTT.

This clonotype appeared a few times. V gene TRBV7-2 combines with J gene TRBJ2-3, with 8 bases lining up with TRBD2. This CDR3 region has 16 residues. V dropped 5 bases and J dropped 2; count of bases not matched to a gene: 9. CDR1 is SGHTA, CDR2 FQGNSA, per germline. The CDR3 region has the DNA TGTGCCAGCAGCCCGAGGGAGCGGGGGTTCACAGATACGCAGTATTTT. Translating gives CASSPRERGFTDTQYF.

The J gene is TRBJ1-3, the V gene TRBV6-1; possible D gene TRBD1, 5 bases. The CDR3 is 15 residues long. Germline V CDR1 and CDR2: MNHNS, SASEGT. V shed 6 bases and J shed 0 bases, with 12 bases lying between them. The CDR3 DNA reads TGTGCCAGCAGCCTGGACAAGAGCTCTGGAAACACCATATATTTT. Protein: CASSLDKSSGNTIYF.